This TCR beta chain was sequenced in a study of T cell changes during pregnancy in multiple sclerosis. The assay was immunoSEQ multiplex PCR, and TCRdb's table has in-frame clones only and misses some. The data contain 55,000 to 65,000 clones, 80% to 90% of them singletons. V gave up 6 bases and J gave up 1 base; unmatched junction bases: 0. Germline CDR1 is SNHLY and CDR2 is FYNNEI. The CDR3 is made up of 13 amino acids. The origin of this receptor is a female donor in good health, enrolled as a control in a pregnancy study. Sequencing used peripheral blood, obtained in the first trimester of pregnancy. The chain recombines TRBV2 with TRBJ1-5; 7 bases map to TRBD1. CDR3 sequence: CASRQGSNQPQHF. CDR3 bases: TGTGCCAGCAGACAGGGGAGCAATCAGCCCCAGCATTTT.